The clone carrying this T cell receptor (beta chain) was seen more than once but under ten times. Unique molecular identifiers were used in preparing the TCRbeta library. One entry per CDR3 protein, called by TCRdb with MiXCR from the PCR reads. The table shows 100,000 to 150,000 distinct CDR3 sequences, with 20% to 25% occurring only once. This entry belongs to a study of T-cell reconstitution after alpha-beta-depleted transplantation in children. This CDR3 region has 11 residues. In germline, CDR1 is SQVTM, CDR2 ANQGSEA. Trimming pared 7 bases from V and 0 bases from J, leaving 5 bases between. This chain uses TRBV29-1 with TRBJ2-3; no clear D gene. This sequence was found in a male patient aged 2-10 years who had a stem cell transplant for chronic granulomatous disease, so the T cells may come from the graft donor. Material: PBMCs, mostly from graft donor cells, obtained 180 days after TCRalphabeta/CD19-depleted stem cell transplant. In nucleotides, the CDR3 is TGCAGCGGTGCAAGCACAGATACGCAGTATTTT. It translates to CSGASTDTQYF.